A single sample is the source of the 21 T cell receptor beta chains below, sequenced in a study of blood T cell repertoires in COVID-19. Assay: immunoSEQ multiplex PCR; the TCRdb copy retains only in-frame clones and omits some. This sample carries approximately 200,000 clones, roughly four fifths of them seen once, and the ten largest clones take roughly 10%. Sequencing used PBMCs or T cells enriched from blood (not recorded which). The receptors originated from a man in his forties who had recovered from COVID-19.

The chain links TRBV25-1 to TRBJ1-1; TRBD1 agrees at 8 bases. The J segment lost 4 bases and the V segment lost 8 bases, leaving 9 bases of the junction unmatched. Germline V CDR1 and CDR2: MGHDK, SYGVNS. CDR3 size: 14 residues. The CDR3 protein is CASGGTGASTEAFF. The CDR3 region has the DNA TGTGCCAGCGGCGGGACAGGCGCCTCCACTGAAGCTTTCTTT.

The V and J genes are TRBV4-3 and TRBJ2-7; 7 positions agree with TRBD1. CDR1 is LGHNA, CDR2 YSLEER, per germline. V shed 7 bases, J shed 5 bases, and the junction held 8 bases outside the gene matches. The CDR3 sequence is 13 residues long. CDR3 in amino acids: CASIETGTHEQYF. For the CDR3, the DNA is TGCGCCAGCATAGAGACAGGGACCCACGAGCAGTACTTC.

CDR3 protein: CSGRRREPRGEQFF. The CDR3 DNA is TGCAGCGGGCGCAGGCGGGAGCCTCGGGGTGAGCAGTTCTTC. The chain recombines TRBV29-1 with TRBJ2-1; 7 bases line up with TRBD2. The V segment lost 7 bases and the J segment 9 bases; nucleotides outside the gene matches: 15. This CDR3 comprises 14 residues. CDR1 and CDR2 from the germline V gene are SQVTM and ANQGSEA.

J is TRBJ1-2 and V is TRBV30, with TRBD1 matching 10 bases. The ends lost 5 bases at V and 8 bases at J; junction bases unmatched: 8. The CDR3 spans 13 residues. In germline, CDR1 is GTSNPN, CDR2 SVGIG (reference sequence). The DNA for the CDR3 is TGTGCCTGGGAAGGGACAGGGGCCGGCGGCTACACCTTC. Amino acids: CAWEGTGAGGYTF.

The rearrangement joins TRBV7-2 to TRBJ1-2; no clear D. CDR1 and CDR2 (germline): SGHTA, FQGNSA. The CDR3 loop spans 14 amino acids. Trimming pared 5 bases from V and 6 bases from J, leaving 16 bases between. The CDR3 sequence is CASSTGIQRDGYTF. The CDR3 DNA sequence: TGTGCCAGCAGCACCGGGATCCAAAGGGATGGCTACACCTTC.

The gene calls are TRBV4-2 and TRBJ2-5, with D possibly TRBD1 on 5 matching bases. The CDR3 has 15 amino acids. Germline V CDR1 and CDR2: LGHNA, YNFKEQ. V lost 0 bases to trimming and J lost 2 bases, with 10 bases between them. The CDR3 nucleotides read TGTGCCAGCAGCCAAGATCTACAGGCACAAGAGACCCAGTACTTC. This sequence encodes CASSQDLQAQETQYF.

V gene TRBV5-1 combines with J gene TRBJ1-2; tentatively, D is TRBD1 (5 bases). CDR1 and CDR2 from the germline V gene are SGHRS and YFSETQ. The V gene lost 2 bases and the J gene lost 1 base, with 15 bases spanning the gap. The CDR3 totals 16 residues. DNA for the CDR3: TGCGCCAGCAGCTTAACAGGCAACGGCTTTAACTATGGCTACACCTTC. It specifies CASSLTGNGFNYGYTF.

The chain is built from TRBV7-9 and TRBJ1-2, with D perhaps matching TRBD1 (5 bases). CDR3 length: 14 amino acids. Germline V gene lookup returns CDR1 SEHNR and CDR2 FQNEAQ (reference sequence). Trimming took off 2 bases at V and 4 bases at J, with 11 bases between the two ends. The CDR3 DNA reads TGTGCCAGCAGCTTACTGGGGCAAGGCTATGGCTACACCTTC. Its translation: CASSLLGQGYGYTF. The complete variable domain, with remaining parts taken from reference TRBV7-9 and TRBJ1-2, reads DTGVSQNPRHKITKRGQNVTFRCDPISEHNRLYWYRQTLGQGPEFLTYFQNEAQLEKSRLLSDRFSAERPKGSFSTLEIQRTEQGDSAMYLCASSLLGQGYGYTFGSGTRLTVV.

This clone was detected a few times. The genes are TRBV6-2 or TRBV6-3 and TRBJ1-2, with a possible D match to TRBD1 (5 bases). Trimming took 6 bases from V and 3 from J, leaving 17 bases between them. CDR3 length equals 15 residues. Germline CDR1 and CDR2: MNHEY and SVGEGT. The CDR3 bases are TGTGCCAGCAGCGTACAGGTGTTGTTGGACTATGGCTACACCTTC. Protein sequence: CASSVQVLLDYGYTF.

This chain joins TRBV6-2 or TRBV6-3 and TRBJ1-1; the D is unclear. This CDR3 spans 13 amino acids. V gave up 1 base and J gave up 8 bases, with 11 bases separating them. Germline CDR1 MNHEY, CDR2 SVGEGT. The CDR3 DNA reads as TGTGCCAGCAGTTACTATTACAGTAACGAAGCTTTCTTT. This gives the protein CASSYYYSNEAFF.

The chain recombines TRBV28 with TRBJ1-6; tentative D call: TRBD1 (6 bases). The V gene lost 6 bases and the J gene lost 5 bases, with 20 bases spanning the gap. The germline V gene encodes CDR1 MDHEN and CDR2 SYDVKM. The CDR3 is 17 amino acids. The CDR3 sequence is CASSQNLQGSNNSPLHF. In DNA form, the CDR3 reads TGTGCCAGCAGCCAGAACCTACAGGGATCCAATAATTCACCCCTCCACTTT.

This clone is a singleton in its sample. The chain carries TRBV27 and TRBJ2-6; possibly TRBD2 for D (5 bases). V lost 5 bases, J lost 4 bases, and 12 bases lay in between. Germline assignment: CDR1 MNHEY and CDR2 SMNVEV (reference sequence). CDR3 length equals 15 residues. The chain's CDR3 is CASSPSLAGANVLTF. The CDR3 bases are TGTGCCAGCAGTCCTTCCTTAGCGGGGGCCAACGTCCTGACTTTC.

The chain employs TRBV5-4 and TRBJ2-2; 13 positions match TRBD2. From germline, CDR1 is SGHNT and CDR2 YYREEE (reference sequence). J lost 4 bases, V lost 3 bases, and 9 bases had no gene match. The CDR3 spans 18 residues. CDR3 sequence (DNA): TGTGCCAGCAGCTCCGGGACTAGCGGGATAAGGGGCACCGGGGAGCTGTTTTTT. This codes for CASSSGTSGIRGTGELFF.

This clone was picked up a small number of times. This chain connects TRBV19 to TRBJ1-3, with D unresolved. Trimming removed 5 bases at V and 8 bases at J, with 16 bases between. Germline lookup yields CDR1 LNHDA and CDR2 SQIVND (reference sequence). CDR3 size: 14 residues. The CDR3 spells CASSEGLLRDTIYF. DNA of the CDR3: TGTGCCAGTAGTGAGGGCCTCTTGAGGGACACCATATATTTT.

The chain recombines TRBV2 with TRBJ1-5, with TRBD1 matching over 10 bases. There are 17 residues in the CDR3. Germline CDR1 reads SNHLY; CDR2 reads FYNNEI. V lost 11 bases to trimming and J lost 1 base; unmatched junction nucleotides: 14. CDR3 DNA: TGTGCCTCGGCCGGGGACAGGGGAAGGGTGAGCAATCAGCCCCAGCATTTT. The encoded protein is CASAGDRGRVSNQPQHF.

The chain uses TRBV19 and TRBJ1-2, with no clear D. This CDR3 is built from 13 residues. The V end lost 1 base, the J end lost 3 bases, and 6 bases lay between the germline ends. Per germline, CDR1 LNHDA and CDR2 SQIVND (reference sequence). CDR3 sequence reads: CASSIARYYGYTF. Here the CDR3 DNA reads TGTGCCAGTAGTATAGCGAGGTACTATGGCTACACCTTC.

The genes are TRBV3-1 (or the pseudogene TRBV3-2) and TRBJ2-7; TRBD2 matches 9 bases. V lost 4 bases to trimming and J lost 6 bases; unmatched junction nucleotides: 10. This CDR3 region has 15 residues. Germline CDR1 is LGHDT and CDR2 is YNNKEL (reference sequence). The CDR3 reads CASSRSSSGSGEQYF. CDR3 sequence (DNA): TGTGCCAGCAGCCGGTCGAGTAGCGGGAGTGGCGAGCAGTACTTC.

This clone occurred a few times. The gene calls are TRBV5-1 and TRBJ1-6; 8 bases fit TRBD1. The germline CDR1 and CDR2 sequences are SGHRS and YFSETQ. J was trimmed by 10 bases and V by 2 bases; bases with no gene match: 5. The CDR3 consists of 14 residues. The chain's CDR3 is CASSFGQGQSPLHF. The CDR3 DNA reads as TGCGCCAGCAGCTTTGGACAGGGACAATCACCCCTCCACTTT.

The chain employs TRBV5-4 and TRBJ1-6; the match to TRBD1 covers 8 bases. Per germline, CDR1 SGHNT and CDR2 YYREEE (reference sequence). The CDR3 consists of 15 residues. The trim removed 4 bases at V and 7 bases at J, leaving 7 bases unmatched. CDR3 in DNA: TGTGCCAGCAGCACCTTACAGGGGGAGAATTCACCCCTCCACTTT. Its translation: CASSTLQGENSPLHF.

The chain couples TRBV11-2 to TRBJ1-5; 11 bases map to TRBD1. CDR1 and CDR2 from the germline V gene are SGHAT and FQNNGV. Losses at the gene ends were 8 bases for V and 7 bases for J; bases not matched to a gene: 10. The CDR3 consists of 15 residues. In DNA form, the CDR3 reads TGTGCCAGCGCAACTGCCGGGACAGGGGGACAGCCCCAGCATTTT. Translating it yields CASATAGTGGQPQHF.

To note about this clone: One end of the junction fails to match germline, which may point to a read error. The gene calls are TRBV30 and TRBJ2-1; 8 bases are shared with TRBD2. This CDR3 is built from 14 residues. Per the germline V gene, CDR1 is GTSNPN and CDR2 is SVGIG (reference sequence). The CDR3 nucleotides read TGTGCCTGGAGTTCTCCGGGACTAGACAAAACTAGGCTCTTC. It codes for CAWSSPGLDKTRLF.